This T cell receptor (beta chain) was observed in a study of T-cell memory formation after mild COVID-19. On the study more broadly: Most TCR clusters belonged to a single donor. General study points: Clones that contracted from day 15 to 85 had balanced CD4/CD8; later expanders were CD4+ biased.

This clonotype was detected ten times or more. Antigen unknown. The CDR3 contains 14 residues. J gave up 4 bases and V 5 bases, and 3 bases lay outside the gene matches. Looked up from germline, CDR1 is SEHNR and CDR2 is FQNEAQ (reference sequence). TCRdb recomputed calls from the 5' RACE reads with MiXCR, one row per CDR3 protein. The profile shows about 110,000 distinct CDR3 sequences, 15% to 20% of them singletons. This rearrangement joins TRBV7-9 to TRBJ2-5; 11 bases match TRBD1. Specimen: PBMCs or a T cell subset sorted from them (not recorded which). The clonotype was recovered from a man in his late teens or twenties who had mild COVID-19 (a few samples of this study predate the infection). Cell type and time point are not known. The CDR3 protein is CASSLGTGGETQYF. The CDR3 nucleotides are TGTGCCAGCAGCCTCGGGACAGGGGGAGAGACCCAGTACTTC.